This T cell receptor beta chain was captured by sequencing in a study of OX40 agonist ivuxolimab in advanced cancers. On the study more broadly: Each patient was given ivuxolimab into a vein every 2 weeks, at 0.01 to 10 mg/kg. A male proportion of over 70% was recorded, with mean age roughly 60 years and range about 20 to 79. Three patients, one with hepatocellular carcinoma and two with cutaneous melanoma, responded partially. Regarding the study as a whole: Dosing at 0.1 to 3.0 mg/kg was accompanied by clonal expansion of CD4+ and CD8+ blood T cells by week 6.

On this clone itself: The antigen remains unidentified.

Sequencing was performed with immunoSEQ multiplex PCR; in TCRdb, only in-frame clones are kept and a portion is missing. The sample has 100,000 or so clones, about 85% seen once. The source was CD4+ or CD8+ T cells sorted from blood, collected in a trial of the OX40 agonist ivuxolimab. The sequence came from an adult with an advanced solid tumor such as melanoma, head and neck, liver or kidney cancer.

The CDR3, as DNA: TGTGCCAGCAGTTTGTCCTACTCTGGAAACACCATATATTTT. This sequence encodes CASSLSYSGNTIYF. The V and J genes are TRBV28 and TRBJ1-3, with D hard to call. The germline gives CDR1 MDHEN, CDR2 SYDVKM. This CDR3 contains 14 residues. Deletions cut 3 bases from V and 0 bases from J, with 6 bases between.